Included here is one T cell receptor (beta chain) sequence, with context. The assay was immunoSEQ multiplex PCR, and TCRdb's table has in-frame clones only and misses some. The sample holds under 30,000 clones; around 86% are singletons and the top ten take 4% to 6%. The length of the CDR3 is 14 residues. Trimming took 0 bases from V and 7 from J, leaving 12 bases between them. Germline CDR1 and CDR2: LGHDT and YNNKEL (reference sequence). This record belongs to a study of blood T cell repertoires in COVID-19. Background on the study: There were acute and convalescent COVID-19 samples, and they came from the United States, Italy and Spain. PBMCs, B-cell-depleted T cells, or T cells provided the cDNA or gDNA that made up the material.

This rearrangement joins TRBV3-1 (or the pseudogene TRBV3-2) to TRBJ1-1; no clear D gene. This TCR was recovered from a man between 50 and 59 years old with active COVID-19. Sequenced: peripheral blood. CDR3 DNA: TGTGCCAGCAGCCAAGATAGGCCACAGAATGAAGCTTTCTTT. This encodes CASSQDRPQNEAFF.